A selection of T cell receptor beta chains follows, all from one sample in a study of blood T cell repertoires in COVID-19. TCRdb keeps only in-frame clones here, not all; method: immunoSEQ multiplex PCR. This table has about 130,000 clones, less than 90% appearing once. Sequencing was carried out using peripheral blood. The receptors stem from a woman aged 25 to 39 who had recovered from COVID-19. The CDR3 runs from the conserved cysteine through the conserved F or W. A D gene is named only where the DNA matches it firmly. The listing skips clone size in some rows; elsewhere it reads once, few, many or a size class.

J gene | D gene | clone size | V gene | CDR3 DNA | CDR3 protein
TRBJ2-1 | TRBD2 | . | TRBV7-2 | TGTGCCAGCAGCTTAGGGGGGGGACTAGCGGGATACAATGAGCAGTTCTTC | CASSLGGGLAGYNEQFF
TRBJ2-7 | TRBD2 | few | TRBV6-5 | TGTGCCAGTCAATCAGGACTAGCGGAGACTTACGAGCAGTACTTC | CASQSGLAETYEQYF
TRBJ2-1 | TRBD1 | few | TRBV7-9 | TGTGCCAGCAGCTTAGGGGACAGGGCCCACAATGAGCAGTTCTTC | CASSLGDRAHNEQFF
TRBJ1-1 | . | once | TRBV6-5 | TGTGCCAGCAGTTACGGGACAATGAACACTGAAGCTTTCTTT | CASSYGTMNTEAFF
TRBJ2-7 | . | . | TRBV7-8 | TGTGCCAGCAGCCCCTATCATTTCGGCAGGGCCCTCTACGAGCAGTACTTC | CASSPYHFGRALYEQYF
TRBJ1-1 | . | few | TRBV7-6 | TGTGCCAGCAGCTTAGAAGCGGAAATGAACACTGAAGCTTTCTTT | CASSLEAEMNTEAFF
TRBJ2-7 | . | . | TRBV4-1 | TGCGCCAGCAGCCAAGACGATGGGGAAAGGGGGGAGCAGTACTTC | CASSQDDGERGEQYF
TRBJ2-7 | TRBD2 | medium-sized | TRBV7-8 | TGTGCCAGCAGCCTACTAGCCGGGACTAGCGGGAGAAGTAACGAGCAGTACTTC | CASSLLAGTSGRSNEQYF
TRBJ2-3 | TRBD1 | . | TRBV11-3 | TGTGCCAGCAGCCCCGGGACAGGGTCTGCCACAGATACGCAGTATTTT | CASSPGTGSATDTQYF
TRBJ2-1 | . | few | TRBV3-1/TRBV3-2 | TGTGCCAGCAGCCACGGACTAATCAATGAGCAGTTCTTC | CASSHGLINEQFF